There are many counts of the clone carrying this T cell receptor beta chain. What it recognizes is unknown. There were healthy Caucasian individuals from Russia, aged about 6 to 100, serving as donors. The record originates from a study of blood T cells in healthy people across ages. Sample-barcoded 5' priming and a J-beta primer mix drove a second PCR of roughly 6 to 12 cycles. TCRdb called the 5' RACE reads again in MiXCR, with one record for every CDR3 protein. The sample has some 1.5 million distinct CDR3 sequences, 42% seen once. V was clipped by 4 bases and J by 7 bases, with 5 bases between them. The CDR3 is 10 amino acids. Germline assignment: CDR1 SQVTM and CDR2 ANQGSEA. General study points: With unsorted PBMCs, a conclusive comparison of naive versus antigen-experienced cells was not possible. Measured against age, TCR beta diversity per million T cells decreased in a roughly linear manner.

This chain connects TRBV29-1 to TRBJ2-1; D is undetermined. Sequencing was performed on blood. This clonotype was sampled from a woman aged 18-29 years in good health. CDR3 loop: CSVALNEQFF. The CDR3 coding sequence is TGCAGCGTTGCCCTAAATGAGCAGTTCTTC.